Shown below are 8 T cell receptor beta chains from a single sample sequenced in a study of T cell repertoires in cytomegalovirus infection. No antigen has been identified for these receptors. TCRdb re-called the reads through MiXCR, storing one row per CDR3 protein. Of about 160,000 distinct CDR3 sequences in the sample, about a fifth were seen once. The sample here was CD8+ T cells from cultured PBMCs, taken from culture after CMV antigen stimulation. The receptors come from a human donor in good health (CMV status not recorded). Some clones in this sample may be carry-over from other donors' samples.

In its sample, this clonotype was seen a few times. The rearrangement joins TRBV19 to TRBJ1-1; TRBD1 agrees at 10 bases. CDR3 size: 15 residues. V lost 4 bases, J lost 4 bases, and 6 bases stayed unmatched. CDR1 is LNHDA, CDR2 SQIVND, per germline (reference sequence). The CDR3 loop reads CASSTRTGGGTEAFF. CDR3 in DNA: TGTGCCAGTAGTACCCGGACAGGGGGAGGCACTGAAGCTTTCTTT.

The chain is built from TRBV12-3 or TRBV12-4 and TRBJ2-5, with 10 bases aligning to TRBD2. After removal of 8 bases from V and 5 bases from J, the junction contained 8 bases not matched to a gene. The CDR3 contains 14 residues. CDR3 amino acids: CASCQRGGPETQYF. The CDR3 DNA is TGTGCCAGCTGCCAGCGGGGGGGCCCGGAGACCCAGTACTTC.

The chain is built from TRBV27 and TRBJ2-1; D might be TRBD2 (6 bases). V lost 1 base and J 0 bases, leaving 10 bases between the germline ends. Germline values: CDR1 MNHEY, CDR2 SMNVEV (reference sequence). The CDR3 totals 16 residues. CDR3 in DNA: TGTGCCAGCAGTTTATTCGGGGGAAGCTCCTACAATGAGCAGTTCTTC. Protein product: CASSLFGGSSYNEQFF.

A few counts support this clonotype. This sequence joins TRBV6-5 and TRBJ1-1; D is possibly TRBD1 (6 bases). Germline loops: CDR1 MNHEY, CDR2 SVGAGI. This CDR3 is built from 17 residues. Trimming took 2 bases from V and 6 from J, leaving 22 bases between them. For the CDR3, the DNA is TGTGCCAGCAGTTACCCGATTGGTGAAGGGGGATTGGCTGAAGCTTTCTTT. Its protein is CASSYPIGEGGLAEAFF.

This chain links TRBV7-8 with TRBJ2-2; 10 bases agree with TRBD2. Germline CDR1 reads SGHVS; CDR2 reads FQNEAQ. The CDR3 loop spans 15 amino acids. J was trimmed by 5 bases and V by 5 bases; bases with no gene match: 5. The CDR3 coding sequence is TGTGCCAGCAGCATTAGCGGGGGGTTGACCGGGGAGCTGTTTTTT. Protein sequence: CASSISGGLTGELFF.

This clonotype was counted a few times. In DNA, the CDR3 is TGTGCCAGCAGCTTAGGGGGCGGGGGGGCAACAGATACGCAGTATTTT. This translates into CASSLGGGGATDTQYF. This chain connects TRBV11-2 to TRBJ2-3; TRBD2 matches 9 bases. Unmatched junction bases numbered 5, after V lost 1 base and J lost 3 bases. This CDR3 is built from 16 residues. Looked up from germline, CDR1 is SGHAT and CDR2 is FQNNGV. Full variable domain (outside the CDR3, taken from reference TRBV11-2 and TRBJ2-3): EAGVAQSPRYKIIEKRQSVAFWCNPISGHATLYWYQQILGQGPKLLIQFQNNGVVDDSQLPKDRFSAERLKGVDSTLKIQPAKLEDSAVYLCASSLGGGGATDTQYFGPGTRLTVL.

In this sample, this clonotype turned up a few times. The chain couples TRBV6-1 to TRBJ1-1; TRBD1 matches 10 bases. The germline V gene has CDR1 MNHNS and CDR2 SASEGT. V shed 6 bases, J shed 4 bases, and the junction held 14 bases outside the gene matches. The CDR3 is made up of 17 amino acids. The CDR3 coding sequence is TGTGCCAGCAGCCGTACCGGGACAGGGGCGCGGGGCACTGAAGCTTTCTTT. Residues: CASSRTGTGARGTEAFF.

This clonotype has more than one count but fewer than ten. The chain employs TRBV12-3 or TRBV12-4 and TRBJ2-1; perhaps TRBD1 as D (6 bases). This CDR3 has 15 residues. Trimming stripped 6 bases from V and 0 bases from J, with 12 bases between. CDR3 region: CASRRTASSYNEQFF. The CDR3 DNA is TGTGCCAGCAGGAGGACAGCGAGCTCCTACAATGAGCAGTTCTTC.